The TCR beta chain under discussion was sequenced for a study of radiotherapy plus CTLA-4 blockade in lung cancer. For the study at large: Objective response was observed in roughly 17% of patients, and disease control in 31%.

Sequenced by immunoSEQ multiplex PCR; TCRdb stores in-frame clones only, minus some. This table holds about 80,000 clones, around 79% found once. Trimming cost V 5 bases and J 5 bases; bases outside gene matches: 6. This CDR3 contains 14 residues. CDR1 and CDR2 (germline): MDHEN, SYDVKM. The source of this sequence is a human donor with non-small cell lung cancer whose response to radiotherapy plus ipilimumab could not be evaluated. Some clones in this sample may be carry-over from other donors' samples. The V gene is TRBV28, the J gene TRBJ1-5, with TRBD1 matching over 7 bases. The sequencing here drew on peripheral blood, taken from a patient treated with radiotherapy plus ipilimumab. CDR3 sequence reads: CASSPDRSYQPQHF. The CDR3, as DNA: TGTGCCAGCAGTCCGGACAGGAGTTATCAGCCCCAGCATTTT.